The entry below gives a single T cell receptor (beta chain) sequence along with its context. Its antigen is as yet unknown. Germline V gene lookup returns CDR1 SGHAT and CDR2 FQNNGV. The junction had 11 bases not matched to a gene; V was cut back by 1 base and J by 4 bases. This CDR3 region has 19 residues. There were only Caucasian adults among the donors, and all lived in Nashville, Tennessee. Replicate PCRs were loaded with approximately 300 ng DNA from unsorted PBMC, about 30,000 T cell genomes. The method was immunoSEQ multiplex PCR; TCRdb's version includes in-frame clones alone and lacks a portion of them. The sample holds roughly 500,000 clones, 60% to 80% seen once. This sample is part of a study of shared clonotypes between healthy human individuals. General study findings and limits: It was anticipated that sequencing depth would influence how many clonotypes donors shared.

The sequence was obtained from a woman aged 40 to 55 in good health. Some clones in this sample may be carry-over from other donors' samples. Material: PBMCs. The gene calls are TRBV11-2 and TRBJ2-1, with 12 bases fitting TRBD2. The CDR3 DNA follows: TGTGCCAGCAGCTTAGCCCGTCTCCCGGGACTAGCGGGTTACAATGAGCAGTTCTTC. Translated: CASSLARLPGLAGYNEQFF.